Below, 27 T cell receptor beta chains from the same sample are listed, as sequenced in a study of blood T cell repertoires in COVID-19. The assay was immunoSEQ multiplex PCR, and TCRdb's table has in-frame clones only and misses some. The data hold around 160,000 clones, with about nine tenths observed a single time. The specimen was PBMCs or T cells enriched from blood (not recorded which). These receptors all stem from a woman between 40 and 50 years old who had been exposed to COVID-19.

This clone was seen only once. The chain couples TRBV7-3 to TRBJ1-1; maybe TRBD1 (6 bases). The germline V gene encodes CDR1 SGHTA and CDR2 FQGTGA. The V end was cut by 6 bases, the J end by 2 bases, with 10 bases between. The CDR3 totals 13 residues. The CDR3 region has the DNA TGTGCCAGCAGGGGGGACATAAACACTGAAGCTTTCTTT. Translation gives CASRGDINTEAFF. Looking up the rest from reference TRBV7-3 and TRBJ1-1 gives the full variable domain: GAGVSQTPSNKVTEKGKYVELRCDPISGHTALYWYRQSLGQGPEFLIYFQGTGAADDSGLPNDRFFAVRPEGSVSTLKIQRTERGDSAVYLCASRGDINTEAFFGQGTRLTVV.

The chain links TRBV14 to TRBJ2-2; 8 bases are shared with TRBD1. V gave up 3 bases and J gave up 7 bases; unmatched junction bases: 7. Germline V lookup: CDR1 SGHDN, CDR2 FVKESK. The CDR3 is 15 amino acids. The CDR3 sequence is CASSHLGQGDGELFF. The CDR3 DNA reads as TGTGCCAGCAGCCACCTCGGACAGGGTGACGGGGAGCTGTTTTTT.

With regard to this clone: The same CDR3 arises from other DNA sequences in this sample as well. This chain joins TRBV19 and TRBJ1-2; 9 nucleotides align to TRBD1. Germline loops: CDR1 LNHDA, CDR2 SQIVND (reference sequence). This CDR3 region has 15 residues. The V gene end was trimmed by 3 bases and the J gene end by 2 bases; junction bases not matched to a gene: 4. CDR3 nucleotide sequence: TGTGCCAGTAGTATCGGAGGACAGGGGAACTATGGCTACACCTTC. It translates to CASSIGGQGNYGYTF.

V usage is TRBV28 and J usage is TRBJ2-7; TRBD2 aligns across 13 bases. V was clipped by 6 bases and J by 7 bases; unmatched bases: 6. Germline-derived CDR1 and CDR2 are MDHEN and SYDVKM. The CDR3 extends over 14 amino acids. The CDR3 is CASSPGLAGVEQYF. CDR3 nucleotide sequence: TGTGCCAGCAGCCCCGGACTAGCGGGAGTTGAGCAGTACTTC.

V and J are TRBV27 and TRBJ2-3; possible D gene TRBD2, 5 bases. The CDR3 runs 14 residues. Germline CDR1 MNHEY, CDR2 SMNVEV (reference sequence). V was clipped by 6 bases and J by 6 bases, with 16 bases between them. The CDR3 DNA reads as TGTGCCAGCAGGATAAGCGGAACATTGGATACGCAGTATTTT. Translating it yields CASRISGTLDTQYF.

This clone appeared once. V and J are TRBV27 and TRBJ2-2; TRBD1 matches 9 bases. Germline-derived CDR1 and CDR2 are MNHEY and SMNVEV (reference sequence). The CDR3 spans 16 residues. V was clipped by 8 bases and J by 5 bases; unmatched bases: 12. The CDR3 here is CASSLGGQGLTGELFF. For the CDR3, the DNA is TGTGCCAGCTCACTGGGGGGACAGGGCTTAACCGGGGAGCTGTTTTTT.

This chain connects TRBV19 to TRBJ1-5, with a possible D match to TRBD1 (5 bases). This CDR3 contains 15 residues. Per the germline V gene, CDR1 is LNHDA and CDR2 is SQIVND (reference sequence). V was cut by 3 bases and J by 1 base, with 10 bases left in between. DNA of the CDR3: TGTGCCAGTAGTATTGACAGTTTAAGCAATCAGCCCCAGCATTTT. Translated, it gives CASSIDSLSNQPQHF.

The chain combines TRBV7-9 with TRBJ2-2; D perhaps matches TRBD1 (6 bases). Trimming removed 8 bases from V and 0 bases from J, with 10 bases in between. This CDR3 spans 14 amino acids. CDR1 and CDR2 (germline): SEHNR, FQNEAQ (reference sequence). The CDR3 region is CASLGAANTGELFF. The CDR3 nucleotides read TGTGCCAGCTTGGGGGCAGCGAACACCGGGGAGCTGTTTTTT.

The DNA of the CDR3 is TGTGCCAGCCGAGTCGGCGGATCCGTTTATGGCTACACCTTC. It is translated as CASRVGGSVYGYTF. The chain carries TRBV28 and TRBJ1-2, with D unclear. The germline CDR1 and CDR2 sequences are MDHEN and SYDVKM. Between the trimmed V and J ends, which lost 8 bases and 5 bases, there was a span of 18 bases. The CDR3 sequence is 14 residues long.

V usage is TRBV24-1 and J usage is TRBJ2-7, with D tentatively TRBD2 (5 bases). Trimming removed 0 bases at V and 4 bases at J, with 15 bases between. The CDR3 extends over 16 amino acids. CDR1 is KGHDR and CDR2 is SFDVKD in the germline V gene. The CDR3 nucleotides are TGTGCCACCAGTGATTTGGAGCGGACTCCCCTTTACGAGCAGTACTTC. It encodes CATSDLERTPLYEQYF.

This chain links TRBV19 with TRBJ1-3; the D gene is possibly TRBD1 (5 bases). Trimming removed 3 bases at V and 7 bases at J, with 16 bases between. Germline CDR1 reads LNHDA; CDR2 reads SQIVND (reference sequence). The CDR3 spans 15 residues. CDR3 bases: TGTGCCAGTAGTATTGCCCTAGGGGTCGGCAACACCATATATTTT. This codes for CASSIALGVGNTIYF. The full variable domain, completed using reference TRBV19 and TRBJ1-3, is DGGITQSPKYLFRKEGQNVTLSCEQNLNHDAMYWYRQDPGQGLRLIYYSQIVNDFQKGDIAEGYSVSREKKESFPLTVTSAQKNPTAFYLCASSIALGVGNTIYFGEGSWLTVV.

The V call is TRBV3-1 (or the pseudogene TRBV3-2), the J call TRBJ2-3; 10 bases agree with TRBD2. Germline-derived CDR1 and CDR2 are LGHDT and YNNKEL (reference sequence). V lost 4 bases and J lost 4; bases outside the gene matches: 8. The CDR3 consists of 16 residues. Written as DNA, the CDR3 is TGTGCCAGCAGCCCCCTAGCGGGAGTTAGGCCAGATACGCAGTATTTT. Translated: CASSPLAGVRPDTQYF.

The V and J genes are TRBV19 and TRBJ2-1; TRBD1 is a possible D gene (6 bases). From germline, CDR1 is LNHDA and CDR2 SQIVND (reference sequence). This CDR3 has 14 residues. The germline V and J ends were trimmed by 3 bases and 0 bases, with 6 bases remaining between them. CDR3 DNA: TGTGCCAGTAGTATGGACAGCTCCTACAATGAGCAGTTCTTC. It specifies CASSMDSSYNEQFF.

The V and J genes are TRBV5-1 and TRBJ1-2; D call uncertain. Germline V gives CDR1 SGHRS, CDR2 YFSETQ. CDR3 length: 13 residues. V shed 1 base and J shed 5 bases, with 9 bases lying between them. CDR3 bases: TGCGCCAGCAGCTTGCCCCCTTTGTATGGCTACACCTTC. Translating gives CASSLPPLYGYTF.

The chain recombines TRBV6-1 with TRBJ1-2; TRBD1 aligns across 9 bases. The germline V gene has CDR1 MNHNS and CDR2 SASEGT. V trimming: 3 bases; J trimming: 1 base; junction bases outside the gene matches: 6. CDR3 length: 16 amino acids. The CDR3 loop is CASSEGDRVDNYGYTF. The CDR3 DNA is TGTGCCAGCAGTGAGGGGGACAGGGTTGATAACTATGGCTACACCTTC.

The genes are TRBV7-2 and TRBJ2-2; 7 bases align to TRBD1. V gave up 6 bases and J gave up 2 bases; unmatched junction bases: 6. From germline, CDR1 is SGHTA and CDR2 FQGNSA. The CDR3 consists of 15 residues. The CDR3 here is CASRGTATNTGELFF. Here the CDR3 DNA reads TGTGCCAGCAGAGGGACAGCAACTAACACCGGGGAGCTGTTTTTT.

The CDR3: CASSLVGRMTGELFF. The CDR3 DNA reads TGTGCCAGCAGCTTGGTCGGGAGGATGACCGGGGAGCTGTTTTTT. The chain has TRBV5-6 and TRBJ2-2, with 7 bases that match TRBD2. CDR1 and CDR2 from the germline V gene are SGHDT and YYEEEE. This CDR3 is 15 amino acids long. After removal of 0 bases from V and 5 bases from J, the junction contained 4 bases not matched to a gene.

The chain joins TRBV18 to TRBJ2-1; D is unclear. V gave up 1 base and J gave up 4 bases, with 14 bases separating them. The length of the CDR3 is 16 residues. Germline CDR1 is KGHSH and CDR2 is LQKENI. CDR3 nucleotide sequence: TGTGCCAGCTCACCACGGAGCGAAAATCTATACAATGAGCAGTTCTTC. Amino acid sequence: CASSPRSENLYNEQFF. Together with reference TRBV18 and TRBJ2-1, the CDR3 gives the full variable domain: NAGVMQNPRHLVRRRGQEARLRCSPMKGHSHVYWYRQLPEEGLKFMVYLQKENIIDESGMPKERFSAEFPKEGPSILRIQQVVRGDSAAYFCASSPRSENLYNEQFFGPGTRLTVL.

The chain carries TRBV10-3 and TRBJ1-5, with a tentative D call TRBD1 (5 bases). This CDR3 comprises 13 residues. Between the trimmed V and J ends, which lost 10 bases and 5 bases, there was a span of 15 bases. Germline V CDR1 and CDR2: ENHRY, SYGVKD. CDR3 coding DNA: TGTGCCACGCTACAGGACCCATATCAGCCCCAGCATTTT. It is translated as CATLQDPYQPQHF.

This chain links TRBV7-9 with TRBJ2-3; weak D call: TRBD2 (6 bases). Trimming took off 1 base at V and 5 bases at J, with 22 bases between the two ends. Germline loops: CDR1 SEHNR, CDR2 FQNEAQ (reference sequence). This CDR3 has 18 amino acids. The CDR3 here is CASSLDLGGGGAGDTQYF. The DNA of the CDR3 is TGTGCCAGCAGCTTAGACCTGGGAGGCGGAGGGGCTGGAGATACGCAGTATTTT.

The V call is TRBV27, the J call TRBJ1-1, with no clear D. Trimming shortened V by 6 bases and J by 0 bases, and 8 bases separated the two germline ends. CDR1 is MNHEY, CDR2 SMNVEV, per germline (reference sequence). This CDR3 has 13 amino acids. CDR3 sequence: CASRRSLNTEAFF. The CDR3 nucleotides read TGTGCCAGCAGGCGAAGTCTGAACACTGAAGCTTTCTTT.

V gene TRBV19 combines with J gene TRBJ2-2; D unresolved. Germline loops: CDR1 LNHDA, CDR2 SQIVND (reference sequence). This CDR3 is 14 amino acids long. The germline V and J ends were trimmed by 2 bases and 4 bases, with 8 bases remaining between them. The DNA of the CDR3 is TGTGCCAGTAGTATAAAACCGGGCACCGGGGAGCTGTTTTTT. This sequence encodes CASSIKPGTGELFF.

The rearrangement uses TRBV6-5 and TRBJ1-6; 8 positions agree with TRBD1. The junction had 8 bases not matched to a gene; V was cut back by 9 bases and J by 7 bases. The CDR3 spans 14 residues. Germline V lookup: CDR1 MNHEY, CDR2 SVGAGI. The CDR3 sequence: CASGVGQENSPLHF. CDR3 DNA: TGTGCCAGTGGTGTGGGACAGGAAAATTCACCCCTCCACTTT.

In its sample, this clone was seen once. Germline and junction disagree at one end, which may indicate a read error. The chain is built from TRBV5-4 and TRBJ2-4; 13 bases are shared with TRBD2. Germline loops: CDR1 SGHNT, CDR2 YYREEE (reference sequence). This CDR3 region has 15 residues. Here the CDR3 DNA reads TGTGCCAGCAGCTTGCCGGGACTAGCGGGATCGCCGGAGTCCTTC. It encodes CASSLPGLAGSPESF.

The genes are TRBV5-1 and TRBJ1-1, with a tentative D call TRBD1 (5 bases). Germline V gene data show CDR1 as SGHRS and CDR2 as YFSETQ. CDR3 length: 15 residues. The ends were cut back, 3 bases at V and 6 bases at J, with 18 bases in the middle. Here the CDR3 reads CASSSRSQGWAEAFF. The CDR3 DNA reads as TGCGCCAGCAGCTCAAGAAGCCAGGGTTGGGCTGAAGCTTTCTTT.

The sample holds a few counts of this clone. The chain couples TRBV5-8 to TRBJ1-4, with 8 bases that match TRBD1. The CDR3 is made up of 14 amino acids. CDR1 SGHTS and CDR2 YDEGEE come from the germline V gene. V was pared by 4 bases and J by 4 bases, with 3 bases of the junction left unmatched. The CDR3: CASSRDRNNEKLFF. CDR3 nucleotides: TGTGCCAGCAGCCGGGACAGGAATAATGAAAAACTGTTTTTT.

The chain joins TRBV7-3 to TRBJ1-2; TRBD1 matches 8 bases. This CDR3 contains 19 residues. Germline CDR1 reads SGHTA; CDR2 reads FQGTGA. The trim removed 7 bases at V and 2 bases at J, leaving 21 bases unmatched. The CDR3 DNA reads as TGTGCCAGCATTACGGACCGGGACAGGTCCCTACTTCAAAACTATGGCTACACCTTC. It codes for CASITDRDRSLLQNYGYTF.